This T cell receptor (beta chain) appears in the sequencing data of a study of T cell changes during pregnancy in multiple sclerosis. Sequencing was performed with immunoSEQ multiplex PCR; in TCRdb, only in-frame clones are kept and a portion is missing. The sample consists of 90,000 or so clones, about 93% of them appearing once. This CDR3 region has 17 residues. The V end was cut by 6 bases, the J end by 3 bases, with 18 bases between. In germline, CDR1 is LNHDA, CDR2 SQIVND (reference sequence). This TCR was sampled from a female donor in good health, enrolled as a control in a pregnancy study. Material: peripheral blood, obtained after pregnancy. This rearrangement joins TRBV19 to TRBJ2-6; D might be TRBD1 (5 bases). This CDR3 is CASRPVFRVFGANVLTF. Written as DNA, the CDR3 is TGTGCCAGTAGGCCCGTCTTCAGGGTCTTTGGGGCCAACGTCCTGACTTTC.